This TCR beta chain derives from a study of ipilimumab plus nivolumab after autologous stem cell transplantation. Findings of the study overall: Authors suggest TCR repertoire, Treg phenotype and gut microbiota support further study.

Only in-frame clones appear in the TCRdb table, and some are missing; sequencing was by immunoSEQ multiplex PCR. This table holds approximately 15,000 clones, 60% to 75% found once. Checkpoint therapy with ipilimumab 1 mg/kg began 14 to 28 days after transplant. This clone has a handful of counts. Its antigen is still unknown. The TCR was taken from a male donor with primary mediastinal lymphoma. Sequencing used PBMCs, obtained in a trial of ipilimumab plus nivolumab as post-transplant consolidation.

The DNA of the CDR3 is TGTGCCAGCACCACAGGGGGAGGCTATGGCTACACCTTC. Its translation is CASTTGGGYGYTF. The J gene is TRBJ1-2, the V gene TRBV6-5, with 8 positions matching TRBD1. Looked up from germline, CDR1 is MNHEY and CDR2 is SVGAGI. The CDR3 extends over 13 amino acids. Trimming removed 7 bases from V and 4 bases from J; junction bases left unmatched: 5.